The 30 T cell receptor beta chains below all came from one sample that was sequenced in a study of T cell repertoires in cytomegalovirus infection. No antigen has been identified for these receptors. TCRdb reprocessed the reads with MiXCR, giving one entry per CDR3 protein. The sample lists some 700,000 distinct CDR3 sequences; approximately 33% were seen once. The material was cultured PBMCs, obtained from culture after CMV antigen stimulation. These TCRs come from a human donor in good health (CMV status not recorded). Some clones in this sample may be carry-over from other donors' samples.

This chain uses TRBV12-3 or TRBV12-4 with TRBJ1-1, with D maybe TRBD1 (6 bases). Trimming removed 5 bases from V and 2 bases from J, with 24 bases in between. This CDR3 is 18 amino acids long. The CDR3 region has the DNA TGTGCCAGCAGTCCACCGCCTTGGGGGCGGGGGGACAACACTGAAGCTTTCTTT. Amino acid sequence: CASSPPPWGRGDNTEAFF.

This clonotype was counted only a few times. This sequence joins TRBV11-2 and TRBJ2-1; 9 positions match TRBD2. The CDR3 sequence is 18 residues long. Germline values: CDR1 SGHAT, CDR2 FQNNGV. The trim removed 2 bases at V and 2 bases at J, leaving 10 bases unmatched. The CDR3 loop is CASSLNPTSGYTYNEQFF. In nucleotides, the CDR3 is TGTGCCAGCAGCTTAAACCCGACTAGCGGATACACCTACAATGAGCAGTTCTTC.

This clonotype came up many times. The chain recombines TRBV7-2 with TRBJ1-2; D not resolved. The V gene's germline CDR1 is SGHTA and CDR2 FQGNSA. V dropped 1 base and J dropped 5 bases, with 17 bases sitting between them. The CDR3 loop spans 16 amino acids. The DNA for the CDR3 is TGTGCCAGCAGCTTAGACTCTCCCCTTTTCACTTATGGCTACACCTTC. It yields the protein CASSLDSPLFTYGYTF.

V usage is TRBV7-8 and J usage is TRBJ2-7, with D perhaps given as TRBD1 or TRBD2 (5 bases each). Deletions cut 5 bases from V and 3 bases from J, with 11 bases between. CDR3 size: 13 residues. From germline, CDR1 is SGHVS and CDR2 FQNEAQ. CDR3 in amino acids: CASSTGPYYEQYF. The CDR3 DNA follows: TGTGCCAGCAGCACGGGACCTTACTACGAGCAGTACTTC.

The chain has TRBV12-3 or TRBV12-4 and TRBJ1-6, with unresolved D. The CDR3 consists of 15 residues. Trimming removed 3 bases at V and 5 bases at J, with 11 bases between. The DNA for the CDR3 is TGTGCCAGCAGTTTCCGGGGTAGCGATAATTCACCCCTCCACTTT. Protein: CASSFRGSDNSPLHF.

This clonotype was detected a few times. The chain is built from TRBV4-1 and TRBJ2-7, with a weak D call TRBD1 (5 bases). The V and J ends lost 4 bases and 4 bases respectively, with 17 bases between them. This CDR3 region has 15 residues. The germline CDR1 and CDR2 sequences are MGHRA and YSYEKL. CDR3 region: CASSLLGASLYEQYF. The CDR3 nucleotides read TGCGCCAGCAGCCTATTAGGGGCTTCTCTTTACGAGCAGTACTTC.

CDR3 region: CASSSGTANPSYNEQFF. CDR3 bases: TGTGCCAGCAGCTCCGGGACAGCAAACCCCTCCTACAATGAGCAGTTCTTC. The V gene is TRBV14, the J gene TRBJ2-1; 7 nucleotides match TRBD1. The CDR3 contains 17 residues. The J segment lost 0 bases and the V segment lost 5 bases, leaving 10 bases of the junction unmatched. Per the germline V gene, CDR1 is SGHDN and CDR2 is FVKESK.

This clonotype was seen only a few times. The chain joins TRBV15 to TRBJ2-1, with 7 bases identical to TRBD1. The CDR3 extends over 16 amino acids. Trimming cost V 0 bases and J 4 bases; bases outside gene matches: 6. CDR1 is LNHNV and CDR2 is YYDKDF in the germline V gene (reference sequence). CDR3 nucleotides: TGTGCCACCAGCAGAGATCCAGGGGGTCGATACAATGAGCAGTTCTTC. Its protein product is CATSRDPGGRYNEQFF. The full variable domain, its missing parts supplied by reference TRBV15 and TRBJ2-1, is DAMVIQNPRYQVTQFGKPVTLSCSQTLNHNVMYWYQQKSSQAPKLLFHYYDKDFNNEADTPDNFQSRRPNTSFCFLDIRSPGLGDTAMYLCATSRDPGGRYNEQFFGPGTRLTVL.

CDR3 DNA sequence: TGTGCCAGCAGTTTCTCGACTAGCGGTCATTACGAGCAGTACTTC. Translated: CASSFSTSGHYEQYF. The chain has TRBV27 and TRBJ2-7; 9 bases match TRBD2. V lost 3 bases, J lost 4 bases, and 7 bases stayed unmatched. This CDR3 region has 15 residues. The V gene's germline CDR1 is MNHEY and CDR2 SMNVEV (reference sequence).

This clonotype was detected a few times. The CDR3 region is CASSQASGRLSYEQYF. CDR3 DNA: TGTGCCAGCAGCCAAGCGTCAGGGAGGCTCTCCTACGAGCAGTACTTC. V and J are TRBV4-2 and TRBJ2-7; a weak D match, TRBD2 (6 bases). Trimming stripped 1 base from V and 0 bases from J, with 13 bases between. The germline V gene encodes CDR1 LGHNA and CDR2 YNFKEQ. The CDR3 is 16 residues long.

The DNA for the CDR3 is TGCAGTGCTAGAGGACTAGCGGGGATAAACGAGCAGTACTTC. Protein sequence: CSARGLAGINEQYF. The chain couples TRBV20-1 to TRBJ2-7, with 11 bases lining up with TRBD2. The CDR3 is 14 amino acids. Germline CDR1 is DFQATT and CDR2 is SNEGSKA (reference sequence). Trimming at V came to 1 base and at J to 5 bases, leaving 4 bases not matched to a gene.

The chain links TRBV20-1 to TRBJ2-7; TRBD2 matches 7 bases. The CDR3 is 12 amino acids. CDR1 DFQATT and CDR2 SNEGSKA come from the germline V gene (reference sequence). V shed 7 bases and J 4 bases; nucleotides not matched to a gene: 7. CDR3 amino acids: CSVAREIYEQYF. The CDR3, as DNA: TGCAGTGTTGCGCGGGAGATTTACGAGCAGTACTTC.

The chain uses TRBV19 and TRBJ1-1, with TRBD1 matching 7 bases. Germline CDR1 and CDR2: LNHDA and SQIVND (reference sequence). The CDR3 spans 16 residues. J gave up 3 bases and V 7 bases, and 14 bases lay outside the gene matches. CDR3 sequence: CASTPETGRMHTEAFF. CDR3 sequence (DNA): TGTGCCAGTACCCCTGAGACAGGGAGGATGCACACTGAAGCTTTCTTT.

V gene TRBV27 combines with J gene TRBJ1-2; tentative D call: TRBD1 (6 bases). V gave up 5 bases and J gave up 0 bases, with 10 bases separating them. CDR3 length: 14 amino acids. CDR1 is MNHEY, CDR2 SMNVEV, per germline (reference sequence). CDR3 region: CASSANRANYGYTF. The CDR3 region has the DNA TGTGCCAGCAGTGCGAACAGGGCTAACTATGGCTACACCTTC.

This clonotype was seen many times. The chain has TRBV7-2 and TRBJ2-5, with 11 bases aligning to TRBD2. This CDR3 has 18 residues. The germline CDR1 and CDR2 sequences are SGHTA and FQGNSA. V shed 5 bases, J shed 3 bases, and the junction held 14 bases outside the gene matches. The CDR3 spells CASSQKSKGLAVEETQYF. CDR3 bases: TGTGCCAGCAGCCAAAAATCCAAGGGACTAGCGGTGGAAGAGACCCAGTACTTC.

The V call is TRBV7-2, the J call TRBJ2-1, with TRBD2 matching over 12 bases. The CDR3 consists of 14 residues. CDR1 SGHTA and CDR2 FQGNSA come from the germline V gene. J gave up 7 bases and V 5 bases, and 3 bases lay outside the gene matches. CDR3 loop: CASSRGLAGNEQFF. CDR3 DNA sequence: TGTGCCAGCAGCCGCGGACTAGCGGGGAATGAGCAGTTCTTC.

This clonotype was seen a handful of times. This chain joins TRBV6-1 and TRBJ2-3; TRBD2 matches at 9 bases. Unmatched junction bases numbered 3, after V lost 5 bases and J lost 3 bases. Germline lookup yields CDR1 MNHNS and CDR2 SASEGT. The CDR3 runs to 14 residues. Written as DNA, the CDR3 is TGTGCCAGCAGTCGCGGGGGGGCTACAGATACGCAGTATTTT. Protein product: CASSRGGATDTQYF.

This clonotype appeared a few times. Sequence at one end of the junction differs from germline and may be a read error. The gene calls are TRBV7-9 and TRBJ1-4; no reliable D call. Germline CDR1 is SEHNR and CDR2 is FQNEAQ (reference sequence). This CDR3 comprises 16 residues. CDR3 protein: CASSLAWTGYNEKLFF. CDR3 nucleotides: TGTGCCAGCAGCCTAGCGTGGACGGGATATAATGAAAAACTGTTTTTT. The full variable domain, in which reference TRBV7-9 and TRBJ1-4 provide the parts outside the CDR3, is DTGVSQNPRHKITKRGQNVTFRCDPISEHNRLYWYRQTLGQGPEFLTYFQNEAQLEKSRLLSDRFSAERPKGSFSTLEIQRTEQGDSAMYLCASSLAWTGYNEKLFFGSGTQLSVL.

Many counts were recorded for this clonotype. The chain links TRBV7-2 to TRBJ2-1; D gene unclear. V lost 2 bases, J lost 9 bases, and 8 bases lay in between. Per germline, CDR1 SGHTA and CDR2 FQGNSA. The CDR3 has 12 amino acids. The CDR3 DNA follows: TGTGCCAGCAGCTTAACAGCGACTGAGCAGTTCTTC. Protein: CASSLTATEQFF.

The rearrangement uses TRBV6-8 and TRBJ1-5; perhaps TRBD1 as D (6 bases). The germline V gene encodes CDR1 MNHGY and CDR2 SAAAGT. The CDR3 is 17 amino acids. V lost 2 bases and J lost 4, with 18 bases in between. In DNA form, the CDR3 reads TGTGCCAGCAGTTACCTTTTTCCGGGACAAGAAAATCAGCCCCAGCATTTT. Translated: CASSYLFPGQENQPQHF.

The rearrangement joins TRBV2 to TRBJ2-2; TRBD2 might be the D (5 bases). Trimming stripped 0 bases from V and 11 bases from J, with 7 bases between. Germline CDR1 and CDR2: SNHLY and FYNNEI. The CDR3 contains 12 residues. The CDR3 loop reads CASSEASGELFF. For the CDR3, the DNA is TGTGCCAGCAGTGAAGCGTCGGGAGAGCTGTTTTTT.

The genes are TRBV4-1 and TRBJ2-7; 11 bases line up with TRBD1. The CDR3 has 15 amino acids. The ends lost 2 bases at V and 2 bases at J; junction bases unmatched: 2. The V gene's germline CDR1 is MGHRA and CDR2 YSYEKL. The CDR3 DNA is TGCGCCAGCAGCCAAACGGGACAGGGGGCCTACGAGCAGTACTTC. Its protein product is CASSQTGQGAYEQYF.

CDR3 DNA: TGCAGTGCTAGAGGTACAGTTGGACGCTACGAGCAGTACTTC. Protein product: CSARGTVGRYEQYF. The chain links TRBV20-1 to TRBJ2-7; D uncertain. The ends were cut back, 1 base at V and 3 bases at J, with 13 bases in the middle. The CDR3 spans 14 residues. From germline, CDR1 is DFQATT and CDR2 SNEGSKA (reference sequence).

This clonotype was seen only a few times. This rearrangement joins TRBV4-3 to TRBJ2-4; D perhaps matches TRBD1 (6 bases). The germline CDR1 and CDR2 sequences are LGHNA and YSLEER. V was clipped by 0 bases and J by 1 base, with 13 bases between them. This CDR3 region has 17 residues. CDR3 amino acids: CASSQDLGGRAKNIQYF. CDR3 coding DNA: TGCGCCAGCAGCCAAGATCTTGGGGGCCGGGCCAAAAACATTCAGTACTTC.

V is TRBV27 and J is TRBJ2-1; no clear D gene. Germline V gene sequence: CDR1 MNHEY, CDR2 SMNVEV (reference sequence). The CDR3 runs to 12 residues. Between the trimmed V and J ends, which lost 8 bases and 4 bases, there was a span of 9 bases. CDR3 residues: CASGPGYNEQFF. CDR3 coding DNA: TGTGCCAGCGGCCCGGGTTACAATGAGCAGTTCTTC.

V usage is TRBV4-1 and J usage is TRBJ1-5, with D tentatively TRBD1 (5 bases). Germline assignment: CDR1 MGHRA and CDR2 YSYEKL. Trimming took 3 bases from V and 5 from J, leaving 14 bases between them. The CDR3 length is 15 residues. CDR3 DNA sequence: TGCGCCAGCAGCCAGCAGGTAGGGGAGTATCAGCCCCAGCATTTT. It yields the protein CASSQQVGEYQPQHF.

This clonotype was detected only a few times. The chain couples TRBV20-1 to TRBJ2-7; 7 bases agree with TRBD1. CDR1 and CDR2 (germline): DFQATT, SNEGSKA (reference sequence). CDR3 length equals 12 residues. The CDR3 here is CTVGQPSYEQYF. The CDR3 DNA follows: TGCACAGTGGGACAGCCATCCTACGAGCAGTACTTC.

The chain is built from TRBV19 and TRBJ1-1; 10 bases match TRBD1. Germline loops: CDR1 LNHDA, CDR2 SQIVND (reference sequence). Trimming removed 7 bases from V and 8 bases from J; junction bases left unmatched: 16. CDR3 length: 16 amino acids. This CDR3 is CASNTAPGQGYPEAFF. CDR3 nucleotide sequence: TGTGCCAGTAACACTGCCCCGGGACAGGGGTACCCGGAAGCTTTCTTT.

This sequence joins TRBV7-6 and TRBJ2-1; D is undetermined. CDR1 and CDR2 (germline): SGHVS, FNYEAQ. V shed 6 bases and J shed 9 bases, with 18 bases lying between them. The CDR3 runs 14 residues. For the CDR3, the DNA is TGTGCCAGCAGATTGGACGACCGAGTCGGTGAGCAGTTCTTC. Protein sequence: CASRLDDRVGEQFF.

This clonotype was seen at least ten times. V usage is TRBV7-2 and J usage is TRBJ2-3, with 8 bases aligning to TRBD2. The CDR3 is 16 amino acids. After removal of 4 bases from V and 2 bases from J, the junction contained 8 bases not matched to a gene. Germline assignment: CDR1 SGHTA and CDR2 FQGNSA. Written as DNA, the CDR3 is TGTGCCAGCAGCTCACTACTAGCGGAGATCACAGATACGCAGTATTTT. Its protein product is CASSSLLAEITDTQYF.